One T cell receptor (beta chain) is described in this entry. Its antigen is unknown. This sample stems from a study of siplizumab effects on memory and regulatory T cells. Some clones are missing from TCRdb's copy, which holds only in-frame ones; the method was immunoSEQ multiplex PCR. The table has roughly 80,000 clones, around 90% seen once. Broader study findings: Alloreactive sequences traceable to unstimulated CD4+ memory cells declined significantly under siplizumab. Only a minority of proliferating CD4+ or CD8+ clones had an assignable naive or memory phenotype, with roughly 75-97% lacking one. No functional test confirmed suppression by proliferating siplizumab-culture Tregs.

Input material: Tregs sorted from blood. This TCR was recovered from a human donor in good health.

The CDR3 DNA reads as TGTGCCAGCAGTGATTCTGCTGGCTATGGCTACACCTTC. It encodes CASSDSAGYGYTF. The chain has TRBV2 and TRBJ1-2; D unresolved. The CDR3 loop spans 13 amino acids. Deletions cut 3 bases from V and 4 bases from J, with 9 bases between. Germline V gene data show CDR1 as SNHLY and CDR2 as FYNNEI.